The entry below gives a single T cell receptor (beta chain) sequence along with its context. The sample belongs to a study of T cell changes during pregnancy in multiple sclerosis. CDR3 size: 14 residues. V dropped 4 bases and J dropped 0 bases, with 7 bases sitting between them. Germline loops: CDR1 SGHTA, CDR2 FQGNSA. Clones were read by immunoSEQ multiplex PCR, and TCRdb kept only the in-frame ones, dropping some. The table shows 45,000 to 60,000 clones, with 93% occurring only once. The TCR sequence derives from a female donor with multiple sclerosis, enrolled in a pregnancy study. V and J are TRBV7-2 and TRBJ2-4, with D unresolved. Sequenced here: peripheral blood, sampled in the second trimester of pregnancy. CDR3 amino acids: CASSSPIAKNIQYF. As DNA, the CDR3 is TGTGCCAGCAGCTCCCCAATAGCCAAAAACATTCAGTACTTC.